The TCR beta chain described here comes from a study of cytomegalovirus exposure and HLA in healthy donors. Whole-study results and caveats: Later analysis suggested links between common viral pathogens and several top significant clusters. Trimming of TCR beta V- and J-genes showed a link, identified in a later analysis, to a missense DCLRE1C variant. HLA alleles showed associations with about 15,000 TCR beta sequences in a later analysis, at a 0.05 false discovery rate.

Concerning this clone itself: The antigen remains undetermined.

The PCR contained 60 Vbeta and 13 Jbeta primers. Assay: immunoSEQ multiplex PCR; the TCRdb copy retains only in-frame clones and omits some. The data show about 70,000 clones, with around 86% seen just once and roughly 2% held by the top ten. This CDR3 has 16 residues. Looked up from germline, CDR1 is SGHTA and CDR2 is FQGNSA. V was pared by 2 bases and J by 6 bases, with 8 bases of the junction left unmatched. This sequence joins TRBV7-2 and TRBJ2-7, with TRBD2 matching 12 bases. The sequenced sample consisted of PBMCs. The TCR originated in a woman aged 30 to 39 in good health and CMV-seronegative. Here the CDR3 reads CASSLILAGGPLEQYF. CDR3 in DNA: TGTGCCAGCAGCTTAATCCTAGCGGGAGGGCCTCTCGAGCAGTACTTC.